The T cell receptor beta chain described here comes from a study of OX40 agonist ivuxolimab in advanced cancers. As regards this clone: The antigen is unknown.

The CDR3 sequence is 14 residues long. Germline-derived CDR1 and CDR2 are MNHEY and SMNVEV (reference sequence). Unmatched junction bases numbered 10, after V lost 5 bases and J lost 7 bases. Study-wide results and limits: Low normalized T-cell clonal expansion was also seen in some nonresponders. Clonal expansion among partial responders at 0.1-3.0 mg/kg ranked near the lowest.

Clones were sequenced by immunoSEQ multiplex PCR, and TCRdb holds only the in-frame ones, with some missing. This sample carries 82,000 or so clones, roughly 89% of them seen once, and the ten largest clones take roughly 0.6%. The sample here was CD4+ or CD8+ T cells sorted from blood, taken in a trial of the OX40 agonist ivuxolimab. J is TRBJ2-7 and V is TRBV27; 8 nucleotides align to TRBD1. This TCR derives from an adult with an advanced solid tumor such as melanoma, head and neck, liver or kidney cancer. DNA of the CDR3: TGTGCCAGCAGTCTACAAGGCAGGGGGCAAGAGCAGTACTTC. As protein: CASSLQGRGQEQYF.